This entry is about one T cell receptor beta chain. Antigen: not known. The data stem from a study of PD-1 blockade in classical Hodgkin lymphoma. Study in general: Intravenous infusions of nivolumab 3 mg/kg reached patients every 2 weeks.

Study results and limitations: A significant rise in TCR diversity by C4D1 was seen for CD4+ but not CD8+ cells. Patients were excluded if nivolumab began under 1 year after ASCT (the autologous transplant).

Each patient relapsed following autologous stem cell transplantation, and prior brentuximab vedotin exposure differed. When best responses were assessed, they were complete response, partial response or progressive disease. Germline values: CDR1 MGHDK, CDR2 SYGVNS. With 6 bases removed from V and 6 bases from J, the gap between germline ends came to 12 bases. The CDR3 extends over 14 amino acids. This table comes from immunoSEQ multiplex PCR, and its TCRdb copy is limited to in-frame clones, with some not included. The data contain more than 10,000 clones, about 82% of them singletons. This clonotype was obtained from a human donor with classical Hodgkin lymphoma. The chain uses TRBV25-1 and TRBJ1-6; D not resolved. The specimen was peripheral blood mononuclear cells (PBMCs), collected at baseline. DNA for the CDR3: TGTGCCAGCAGCGACGTGCAGTTTAATTCACCCCTCCACTTT. This translates into CASSDVQFNSPLHF.